A selection of T cell receptor beta chains follows, all from one sample in a study of metastatic and nonmetastatic thyroid tumors. TCRdb called clones again from the PCR reads with MiXCR. The sample holds more than 5,500 clones, about 27% seen once. The sequenced sample consisted of adjacent normal tissue. These receptors were obtained from a female donor with papillary thyroid cancer or a benign thyroid nodule (not recorded which). Some clones in this sample may be carry-over from other donors' samples. CDR3s include the opening cysteine and the closing phenylalanine or tryptophan. Each record gives: CDR3 protein, V gene, CDR3 length, D gene. The D gene is left open where the match is weak.

CDR3aa: CSVEWLAKRQGTQYF; v_gene: TRBV29-1; len: 15; d_gene: -
CDR3aa: CASSVGSASGLSETQYF; v_gene: TRBV9; len: 17; d_gene: TRBD2
CDR3aa: CSARTAAPPTDTQYF; v_gene: TRBV20-1; len: 15; d_gene: -
CDR3aa: CSVVPSGAYNEQFF; v_gene: TRBV29-1; len: 14; d_gene: TRBD2
CDR3aa: CASSEWAGNTEAFF; v_gene: TRBV6-1; len: 14; d_gene: -
CDR3aa: CASSTSGSTDTQYF; v_gene: TRBV19; len: 14; d_gene: TRBD2
CDR3aa: CASSYDTRQGKAFF; v_gene: TRBV5-1; len: 14; d_gene: TRBD1
CDR3aa: CASSPNQETQYF; v_gene: TRBV18; len: 12; d_gene: -
CDR3aa: CASSETGEGTEAFF; v_gene: TRBV28; len: 14; d_gene: TRBD1
CDR3aa: CASSWSGGQGYTF; v_gene: TRBV5-6; len: 13; d_gene: TRBD1
CDR3aa: CASSQRTGVNYEQYF; v_gene: TRBV7-8; len: 15; d_gene: TRBD1
CDR3aa: CASKGTGQHQPQHF; v_gene: TRBV6-2/TRBV6-3; len: 14; d_gene: TRBD1
CDR3aa: CASRERSYNSPLHF; v_gene: TRBV2; len: 14; d_gene: -
CDR3aa: CSARENSPLHF; v_gene: TRBV20-1; len: 11; d_gene: -
CDR3aa: CASSSVQGLNTEAFF; v_gene: TRBV5-1; len: 15; d_gene: -